Following are 15 T cell receptor beta chains from one sample sequenced in a study of cytomegalovirus exposure and HLA in healthy donors. PCR used 60 Vbeta primers and 13 Jbeta primers. Using immunoSEQ multiplex PCR, the repertoire was profiled, and TCRdb retains in-frame clones only, with some absent. The profile shows about 190,000 clones, around 67% of them singletons. The sequenced material came from PBMCs. The receptors were sampled from a woman aged 30 to 39 in good health and CMV-seropositive.

This clone appeared a single time. V and J are TRBV27 and TRBJ1-2; possibly TRBD1 for D (5 bases). Germline-derived CDR1 and CDR2 are MNHEY and SMNVEV (reference sequence). Trimming shortened V by 11 bases and J by 6 bases, and 16 bases separated the two germline ends. The CDR3 contains 12 residues. The CDR3 region is CAGPAGFNGYTF. CDR3 nucleotides: TGTGCCGGACCTGCAGGGTTCAATGGCTACACCTTC.

The V and J genes are TRBV2 and TRBJ2-3; D gene unclear. Trimming took off 7 bases at V and 0 bases at J, with 11 bases between the two ends. The CDR3 has 14 amino acids. CDR1 SNHLY and CDR2 FYNNEI come from the germline V gene. The CDR3 DNA sequence: TGTGCCAGCATGCGTTTACCTAGCACAGATACGCAGTATTTT. Residues: CASMRLPSTDTQYF.

The chain couples TRBV4-1 to TRBJ2-7, with 8 bases identical to TRBD2. CDR1 MGHRA and CDR2 YSYEKL come from the germline V gene. Germline trimming cut 0 bases from V and 2 bases from J; bases unmatched to any gene: 6. The CDR3 extends over 16 amino acids. CDR3 DNA sequence: TGCGCCAGCAGCCAAGATACAACTAGCGGCACCTACGAGCAGTACTTC. It yields the protein CASSQDTTSGTYEQYF.

This clone was seen a few times. The rearrangement uses TRBV2 and TRBJ2-3; TRBD2 aligns across 10 bases. Germline trimming cut 10 bases from V and 3 bases from J; bases unmatched to any gene: 13. This CDR3 comprises 16 residues. Germline CDR1 is SNHLY and CDR2 is FYNNEI. The CDR3 sequence is CATQGGSSGSTDTQYF. CDR3 DNA sequence: TGTGCCACCCAGGGGGGGTCTAGCGGGAGTACAGATACGCAGTATTTT.

This sequence joins TRBV5-6 and TRBJ2-3; D is perhaps TRBD1 (6 bases). Germline V gene sequence: CDR1 SGHDT, CDR2 YYEEEE. Trimming took off 4 bases at V and 2 bases at J, with 11 bases between the two ends. This CDR3 region has 14 residues. The CDR3 spells CASSRGTPTDTQYF. The CDR3 DNA is TGTGCCAGCAGCCGAGGGACACCCACAGATACGCAGTATTTT.

This sequence joins TRBV15 and TRBJ1-3, with TRBD1 matching over 7 bases. Germline-derived CDR1 and CDR2 are LNHNV and YYDKDF (reference sequence). The CDR3 sequence is 14 residues long. With 3 bases clipped from V and 4 bases from J, the junction kept 3 bases outside the gene matches. CDR3 sequence: CATSSPGQGNTIYF. CDR3 in DNA: TGTGCCACCAGCAGTCCGGGACAGGGAAACACCATATATTTT.

The CDR3 reads CAIKEGRGFSPLHF. DNA for the CDR3: TGTGCCATCAAAGAGGGTCGGGGTTTTTCACCCCTCCACTTT. The rearrangement joins TRBV10-3 to TRBJ1-6; D unclear. The CDR3 has 14 amino acids. Germline V CDR1 and CDR2: ENHRY, SYGVKD. V lost 7 bases, J lost 9 bases, and 16 bases lay in between.

The chain links TRBV18 to TRBJ2-1; no firm D call. Trimming left V 3 bases short and J 5 bases short, with 14 bases between. Looked up from germline, CDR1 is KGHSH and CDR2 is LQKENI. This CDR3 spans 15 amino acids. Written as DNA, the CDR3 is TGTGCCAGCTCACCCGACTCCTTAACACACAATGAGCAGTTCTTC. Its protein product is CASSPDSLTHNEQFF.

Worth noting for this clone: At one end, the junction sequence differs from germline, possibly due to a read error. Within the sample, other DNA sequences also encode this same CDR3. V is TRBV29-1 and J is TRBJ2-1; 8 bases map to TRBD1. This CDR3 has 12 residues. Germline loops: CDR1 SQVTM, CDR2 ANQGSEA. The chain's CDR3 is CSAEGQGHEQFF. The CDR3 DNA reads TGCAGCGCTGAAGGACAGGGTCATGAGCAGTTCTTC.

This clone has just a few counts. The chain has TRBV11-2 and TRBJ2-7; TRBD2 is a possible D gene (7 bases). Germline V CDR1 and CDR2: SGHAT, FQNNGV. The CDR3 runs 16 residues. Trimming stripped 4 bases from V and 0 bases from J, with 16 bases between. Here the CDR3 reads CASSSRGGGSSYEQYF. CDR3 coding DNA: TGTGCCAGCAGCTCTAGGGGGGGCGGGAGCTCCTACGAGCAGTACTTC.

This clone showed up just once. The gene calls are TRBV5-1 and TRBJ2-5; a weak D match, TRBD1 (6 bases). V lost 3 bases to trimming and J lost 1 base, with 13 bases between them. The CDR3 contains 15 residues. The V gene's germline CDR1 is SGHRS and CDR2 YFSETQ. This CDR3 reads CASSSTQGFQETQYF. CDR3 DNA: TGCGCCAGCAGCTCGACACAGGGCTTCCAAGAGACCCAGTACTTC. The variable domain in full, with the rest retrieved from reference TRBV5-1 and TRBJ2-5, is KAGVTQTPRYLIKTRGQQVTLSCSPISGHRSVSWYQQTPGQGLQFLFEYFSETQRNKGNFPGRFSGRQFSNSRSEMNVSTLELGDSALYLCASSSTQGFQETQYFGPGTRLLVL.

Only a few counts were recorded for this clone. The chain has TRBV27 and TRBJ2-7; D is perhaps TRBD2 (6 bases). The V end lost 10 bases, the J end lost 1 base, and 20 bases lay between the germline ends. Germline loops: CDR1 MNHEY, CDR2 SMNVEV (reference sequence). The CDR3 totals 15 residues. DNA of the CDR3: TGTGCCATCCGGCCGGGACGGGGAGGATCCTACGAGCAGTACTTC. It yields the protein CAIRPGRGGSYEQYF.

The chain employs TRBV27 and TRBJ2-1; possible D gene TRBD2, 6 bases. Germline V lookup: CDR1 MNHEY, CDR2 SMNVEV (reference sequence). This CDR3 has 12 amino acids. V dropped 2 bases and J dropped 10 bases, with 9 bases sitting between them. CDR3 DNA: TGTGCCAGCAGTTTACCGGGGGAGGAGCAGTTCTTC. Translated: CASSLPGEEQFF.

The genes are TRBV19 and TRBJ2-6, with D unresolved. Per germline, CDR1 LNHDA and CDR2 SQIVND (reference sequence). This CDR3 is built from 16 residues. Trimming cost V 3 bases and J 0 bases, with 9 bases left between them. The CDR3 loop reads CASSITRSSGANVLTF. DNA of the CDR3: TGTGCCAGTAGTATTACTCGGAGCTCTGGGGCCAACGTCCTGACTTTC.

This clone has a single count. V gene TRBV7-9 combines with J gene TRBJ2-5, with 8 bases lining up with TRBD1. TRBJ2-7 explains the end of the DNA better; the J call may be wrong. CDR3 length: 15 amino acids. CDR1 and CDR2 (germline): SEHNR, FQNEAQ (reference sequence). DNA of the CDR3: TGTGCCAGCAGTCCACTGGACAGGGCTACCTACGAGCAGTACTTC. Its protein is CASSPLDRATYEQYF.